A selection of T cell receptor beta chains follows, all from one sample in a study of T-cell memory formation after mild COVID-19. From the 5' RACE reads, TCRdb called clonotypes with MiXCR, one entry per CDR3 protein. The profile shows roughly 280,000 distinct CDR3 sequences, around 15% of them singletons. The sequencing sample was made of PBMCs or a T cell subset sorted from them (not recorded which). The receptors were sampled from a man aged 18-30 years who had mild COVID-19 (a few samples of this study predate the infection). Cell type and time point are not known. Both conserved end residues are part of each CDR3. Each record gives: clone size, D gene, J gene, V gene, CDR3 protein, CDR3 DNA. A D gene is named only where the DNA matches it firmly. Some rows have no size entry. The others give once, few or many, or a class for an expanded clone.

>few|-|TRBJ2-1|TRBV5-1
CASSLAGGDTDGEQFF
TGCGCCAGCAGCTTGGCCGGTGGGGACACGGACGGTGAGCAGTTCTTC
>many|-|TRBJ2-5|TRBV3-1
CASSLDGRRETQYF
TGTGCCAGCAGCCTCGATGGTAGGAGGGAGACCCAGTACTTC
>few|-|TRBJ2-7|TRBV20-1
CSARDSNAYEQYF
TGCAGTGCTAGGGACAGTAATGCCTACGAGCAGTACTTC
>-|-|TRBJ1-2|TRBV21-1
CASSTRGSVYGYTF
TGTGCCAGCAGCACCAGGGGTTCAGTCTATGGCTACACCTTC
>-|TRBD2|TRBJ2-1|TRBV9
CASSVRSAGGIYNEQFF
TGTGCCAGCAGCGTACGGTCAGCGGGGGGGATCTACAATGAGCAGTTCTTC
>-|-|TRBJ2-7|TRBV25-1
CASSEAQTSYEQYF
TGTGCCAGCAGTGAAGCGCAGACCTCCTACGAGCAGTACTTC
>few|-|TRBJ2-2|TRBV4-1
CASSAFWGQGTGELFF
TGCGCCAGCAGCGCGTTCTGGGGGCAGGGCACCGGGGAGCTGTTTTTT
>few|-|TRBJ1-5|TRBV12-3/TRBV12-4
CASSLQPDGNQPQHF
TGTGCCAGCAGTCTCCAACCGGACGGCAATCAGCCCCAGCATTTT
>many|-|TRBJ2-3|TRBV4-2
CASSQVEQGEGTQYF
TGTGCCAGCAGCCAAGTTGAGCAGGGAGAAGGCACGCAGTATTTT
>few|-|TRBJ1-5|TRBV20-1
CSAVTPRGGQPQHF
TGCAGTGCTGTAACCCCCAGGGGAGGTCAGCCCCAGCATTTT
>few|-|TRBJ1-5|TRBV7-2
CASSLQGQTNQPQHF
TGTGCCAGCAGCTTGCAGGGGCAGACCAATCAGCCCCAGCATTTT
>-|TRBD1|TRBJ1-1|TRBV2
CASERKGAFTEAFF
TGTGCCAGCGAGAGAAAGGGGGCTTTTACTGAAGCTTTCTTT
>-|TRBD1|TRBJ2-5|TRBV5-4
CASSRTGGAETQYF
TGTGCCAGCAGCAGGACAGGGGGCGCAGAGACCCAGTACTTC
>few|-|TRBJ2-7|TRBV4-2
CASSQAELDEQYF
TGTGCCAGCAGCCAAGCGGAGCTGGACGAGCAGTACTTC
>few|TRBD2|TRBJ2-1|TRBV7-8
CASSFSGGSEQFF
TGTGCCAGCAGCTTTAGCGGGGGTAGTGAGCAGTTCTTC
>-|-|TRBJ1-1|TRBV6-6
CASSYSTKILMNTEAFF
TGTGCCAGCAGTTACTCGACCAAGATCCTCATGAACACTGAAGCTTTCTTT
>few|-|TRBJ2-5|TRBV6-2/TRBV6-3
CASSYSGSEETQYF
TGTGCCAGCAGTTACTCGGGATCCGAAGAGACCCAGTACTTC
>few|TRBD1|TRBJ1-2|TRBV25-1
CASTPGQGRRGYTF
TGTGCCAGTACCCCGGGACAGGGAAGACGCGGCTACACCTTC
>-|-|TRBJ2-1|TRBV5-1
CASSLAMGSYNEQFF
TGCGCCAGCAGCTTGGCCATGGGCTCCTACAATGAGCAGTTCTTC
>few|TRBD2|TRBJ2-6|TRBV9
CASSRGVTGANVLTF
TGTGCCAGCAGCCGGGGGGTAACTGGGGCCAACGTCCTGACTTTC
>many|TRBD2|TRBJ2-5|TRBV18
CASSPKAYVVAGKETQYF
TGTGCCAGCTCACCGAAGGCCTACGTGGTAGCGGGGAAAGAGACCCAGTACTTC
>-|-|TRBJ2-1|TRBV12-3/TRBV12-4
CASTLNRPFNEQFF
TGTGCCAGCACCCTCAATCGTCCTTTCAATGAGCAGTTCTTC
>-|-|TRBJ1-1|TRBV27
CASSAPGGYTEAFF
TGTGCCAGCAGTGCCCCCGGGGGCTACACTGAAGCTTTCTTT
>-|-|TRBJ2-7|TRBV4-1
CASSQGGSNSYEQYF
TGCGCCAGCAGCCAAGGGGGCTCCAACTCCTACGAGCAGTACTTC
>many|TRBD1|TRBJ2-1|TRBV6-2/TRBV6-3
CASRTIQGSSYNEQFF
TGTGCCAGCAGAACGATACAGGGGAGCTCCTACAATGAGCAGTTCTTC
>-|-|TRBJ1-2|TRBV3-1
CASSQDRGGNGYTF
TGTGCCAGCAGCCAAGATCGCGGGGGAAACGGCTACACCTTC
>once|-|TRBJ2-5|TRBV29-1
CSVEIGAVQETQYF
TGCAGCGTTGAAATCGGAGCGGTTCAAGAGACCCAGTACTTC
>-|-|TRBJ1-2|TRBV6-2/TRBV6-3
CASSHNSGGYTF
TGTGCCAGCAGTCATAACAGCGGAGGCTACACCTTC
>few|TRBD2|TRBJ2-1|TRBV11-2
CASSLLGGSSYNEQFF
TGTGCCAGCAGCCTACTGGGGGGGAGCTCCTACAATGAGCAGTTCTTC
>-|-|TRBJ1-1|TRBV7-2
CASRRKGGTETEAFF
TGTGCCAGCAGACGAAAAGGGGGGACGGAGACTGAAGCTTTCTTT
>-|TRBD1|TRBJ2-7|TRBV27
CASSLLSARGRSREQYF
TGTGCCAGCAGTTTACTGAGCGCGAGGGGGCGCTCCCGCGAGCAGTACTTC
>many|-|TRBJ2-1|TRBV29-1
CSVWGQGGDEQFF
TGCAGCGTCTGGGGGCAGGGGGGGGATGAGCAGTTCTTC
>-|TRBD1|TRBJ1-2|TRBV6-5
CASSPGGGRYGYTF
TGTGCCAGCAGCCCAGGGGGCGGAAGATATGGCTACACCTTC
>-|-|TRBJ2-2|TRBV18
CASSPLEGSTGEMFF
TGTGCCAGCTCACCATTAGAGGGATCCACCGGGGAGATGTTTTTT
>-|-|TRBJ2-7|TRBV9
CASSAADLYEQYF
TGTGCCAGCAGCGCGGCAGATCTCTACGAGCAGTACTTC
>-|-|TRBJ1-5|TRBV3-1
CASSQDWGNQPQHF
TGTGCCAGCAGCCAAGATTGGGGCAATCAGCCCCAGCATTTT
>-|-|TRBJ2-1|TRBV6-2/TRBV6-3
CASSTLPNEQFF
TGTGCCAGCAGCACGCTCCCGAATGAGCAGTTCTTC
>-|TRBD1|TRBJ1-5|TRBV20-1
CSARTGINQPQHF
TGCAGTGCTAGGACAGGGATCAATCAGCCCCAGCATTTT
>-|TRBD2|TRBJ2-7|TRBV19
CASGERGAYEQYF
TGTGCCAGTGGGGAGCGGGGAGCCTACGAGCAGTACTTC
>few|-|TRBJ1-4|TRBV3-1
CASSQDLMDEKLFF
TGTGCCAGCAGCCAAGATCTGATGGATGAAAAACTGTTTTTT
>few|TRBD1|TRBJ1-2|TRBV7-2
CASRLNRDRPPYGYTF
TGTGCCAGCAGACTGAACCGGGACAGGCCACCCTATGGCTACACCTTC
>-|-|TRBJ2-1|TRBV14
CASGHPRVQSSYNEQFF
TGTGCCAGCGGCCATCCTAGGGTCCAGAGCTCCTACAATGAGCAGTTCTTC
>-|-|TRBJ1-2|TRBV12-3/TRBV12-4
CAGGDTIHFGYTF
TGTGCCGGGGGGGACACGATTCACTTTGGCTACACCTTC
>-|-|TRBJ2-3|TRBV25-1
CASSPLQPTTTDTQYF
TGTGCCAGCAGCCCTCTCCAGCCCACCACCACAGATACGCAGTATTTT
>few|-|TRBJ1-3|TRBV5-1
CASSLEKRTPSGNTIYF
TGCGCCAGCAGCCTGGAAAAAAGGACCCCCTCTGGAAACACCATATATTTT
>few|-|TRBJ2-7|TRBV29-1
CSVESSEGVRYF
TGCAGCGTTGAGTCCTCGGAGGGAGTACGGTACTTC
>few|TRBD1|TRBJ2-4|TRBV18
CASSPGTGITKNIQYF
TGTGCCAGCTCACCGGGGACAGGGATCACCAAAAACATTCAGTACTTC
>-|TRBD1|TRBJ1-6|TRBV5-1
CASSNRQGGTYNSPLHF
TGCGCCAGCAGTAACCGACAGGGTGGCACCTATAATTCACCCCTCCACTTT
>few|TRBD1|TRBJ1-4|TRBV12-3/TRBV12-4
CASSTGVMAKLFF
TGTGCCAGCAGCACAGGGGTGATGGCAAAACTGTTTTTT
>-|-|TRBJ1-6|TRBV7-9
CASSQRAGQSYNSPLHF
TGTGCCAGCAGCCAAAGGGCCGGACAGAGCTATAATTCACCCCTCCACTTT
>many|-|TRBJ1-2|TRBV7-9
CATRSTILYGYTF
TGTGCCACCAGGTCGACGATACTCTATGGCTACACCTTC
>-|-|TRBJ1-2|TRBV7-2
CASSPGRNYGYTF
TGTGCCAGCAGCCCCGGACGGAACTATGGCTACACCTTC
>few|-|TRBJ2-3|TRBV7-9
CASSSRGTNYPPEGLTDTQYF
TGTGCCAGCAGCTCCCGCGGGACGAATTACCCCCCAGAAGGCTTGACAGATACGCAGTATTTT
>few|-|TRBJ2-3|TRBV29-1
CSSLGTDTQYF
TGCAGCTCTTTGGGCACAGATACGCAGTATTTT
>-|-|TRBJ1-6|TRBV7-9
CASSLEGRSPLHF
TGTGCCAGCAGCTTAGAGGGTAGATCACCCCTCCACTTT